This TCR beta chain was observed in a study of identical twins. Whole-study findings and limits: The abundant beta clonotypes from cord blood had fewer insertions, and memory repertoires had none of this.

V was trimmed by 3 bases and J by 0 bases, leaving 9 bases between them. This CDR3 contains 15 residues. Germline lookup yields CDR1 SGHRS and CDR2 YFSETQ. Worth noting for this clonotype: Antigen unknown.

Using its own MiXCR run on the 5' RACE reads, TCRdb lists one record per CDR3 protein. The table shows around 1.7 million distinct CDR3 sequences, with around 33% occurring only once. The V and J genes are TRBV5-1 and TRBJ1-4; the D gene is possibly TRBD1 (6 bases). Source material: cord blood. The clonotype originates from a newborn girl in good health. The CDR3 loop reads CASSSRDTTNEKLFF. The DNA of the CDR3 is TGCGCCAGCAGCTCCCGGGACACAACTAATGAAAAACTGTTTTTT.